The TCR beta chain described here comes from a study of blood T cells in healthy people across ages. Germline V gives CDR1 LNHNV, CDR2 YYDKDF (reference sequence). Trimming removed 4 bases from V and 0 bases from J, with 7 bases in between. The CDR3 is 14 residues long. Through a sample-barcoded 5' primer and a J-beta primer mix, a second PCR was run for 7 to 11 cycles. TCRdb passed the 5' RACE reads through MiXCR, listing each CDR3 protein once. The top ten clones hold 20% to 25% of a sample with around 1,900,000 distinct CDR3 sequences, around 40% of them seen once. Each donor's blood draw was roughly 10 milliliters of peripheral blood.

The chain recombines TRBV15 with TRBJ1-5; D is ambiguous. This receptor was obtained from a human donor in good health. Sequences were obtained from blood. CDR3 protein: CATSTDYSNQPQHF. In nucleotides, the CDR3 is TGTGCCACCAGCACAGATTATAGCAATCAGCCCCAGCATTTT. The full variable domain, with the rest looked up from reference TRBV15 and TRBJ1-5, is DAMVIQNPRYQVTQFGKPVTLSCSQTLNHNVMYWYQQKSSQAPKLLFHYYDKDFNNEADTPDNFQSRRPNTSFCFLDIRSPGLGDTAMYLCATSTDYSNQPQHFGDGTRLSIL.